This is a list of T cell receptor beta chains from one sample in a study of blood T cell repertoires in COVID-19. The repertoire was sequenced with immunoSEQ multiplex PCR; TCRdb's copy has only in-frame clones and lacks some. The top ten clones hold about 2.4% of a sample with some 200,000 clones, about 80% of them seen once. The material sequenced was peripheral blood. These receptors were taken from a woman aged 55-75 years with acute or convalescent COVID-19. The CDR3 runs from the conserved cysteine through the conserved F or W. A D gene is named only where the DNA matches it firmly. Expanded clones get a size class; other rows say once, few or many, or leave the size out.

D: .; V: TRBV6-2/TRBV6-3; size: .; J: TRBJ2-7; DNA: TGTGCCAGCAGCGCAGGGGTTGTGGGCGAGCAGTACTTC; CDR3: CASSAGVVGEQYF
D: .; V: TRBV4-2; size: .; J: TRBJ1-1; DNA: TGTGCCAGCAGCCAAAGAGCGGGGGGAGACACTGAAGCTTTCTTT; CDR3: CASSQRAGGDTEAFF
D: TRBD1; V: TRBV6-5; size: .; J: TRBJ2-7; DNA: TGTGCCAGCAGGGGGACAGGGTTGGAGGGTGAGCAGTACTTC; CDR3: CASRGTGLEGEQYF
D: .; V: TRBV5-1; size: few; J: TRBJ2-3; DNA: TGCGCCAGCAGCTTGGGGGAAGAGAGGGCAGATACGCAGTATTTT; CDR3: CASSLGEERADTQYF
D: TRBD2; V: TRBV29-1; size: .; J: TRBJ2-1; DNA: TGCAGCGTTGTTAACCCCCGGGGGGGGCTGGGGGAGCAGTTCTTC; CDR3: CSVVNPRGGLGEQFF
D: .; V: TRBV6-6; size: few; J: TRBJ1-4; DNA: TGTGCCAGCAGTCCCGGCCTAGTGACAACTAATGAAAAACTGTTTTTT; CDR3: CASSPGLVTTNEKLFF
D: .; V: TRBV5-6; size: .; J: TRBJ2-1; DNA: TGTGCCAGCACCACCTGGGGGGTCTACAATGAGCAGTTCTTC; CDR3: CASTTWGVYNEQFF
D: .; V: TRBV5-4; size: .; J: TRBJ2-2; DNA: TGTGCCAGCACCGACCTCCAAGGGGCCGGGGAGCTGTTTTTT; CDR3: CASTDLQGAGELFF
D: .; V: TRBV3-1/TRBV3-2; size: few; J: TRBJ1-1; DNA: TGTGCCAGCAGCCAAGTATGGGGGGACACTGAAGCTTTCTTT; CDR3: CASSQVWGDTEAFF
D: .; V: TRBV2; size: .; J: TRBJ1-6; DNA: TGTGCCAGCAGTGTGTGGAGAGAGAATTCACCCCTCCACTTT; CDR3: CASSVWRENSPLHF
D: .; V: TRBV2; size: once; J: TRBJ1-5; DNA: TGTGCCAGCAATGTACAGGGAGACAGTCAGCCCCAGCATTTT; CDR3: CASNVQGDSQPQHF
D: TRBD1; V: TRBV4-1; size: once; J: TRBJ1-1; DNA: TGCGCCAGCAGCCGATCCACGGGACAGGGGACTGAAGCTTTCTTT; CDR3: CASSRSTGQGTEAFF
D: TRBD2; V: TRBV9; size: once; J: TRBJ2-1; DNA: TGTGCCAGCAGCGTAGTTATAGCGGGGGGGCTGGGTGAGCAGTTCTTC; CDR3: CASSVVIAGGLGEQFF
D: TRBD2; V: TRBV28; size: .; J: TRBJ2-5; DNA: TGTGCCAGCAGTTTATATGGGGGAGGGCGCGGAGAGACCCAGTACTTC; CDR3: CASSLYGGGRGETQYF
D: TRBD1; V: TRBV4-1; size: .; J: TRBJ1-6; DNA: TGCGCCAGCAGCCAGACCGAGGACAGGAGTAATTCACCCCTCCACTTT; CDR3: CASSQTEDRSNSPLHF
D: .; V: TRBV18; size: .; J: TRBJ1-2; DNA: TGTGCCAGCTCACCACTCGGCGGCGTGGATGGCTACACCTTC; CDR3: CASSPLGGVDGYTF
D: .; V: TRBV6-5; size: .; J: TRBJ1-3; DNA: TGTGCCAGCAGTTACTCGCAGGGATTGGGAAACACCATATATTTT; CDR3: CASSYSQGLGNTIYF
D: TRBD1; V: TRBV3-1/TRBV3-2; size: .; J: TRBJ1-6; DNA: TGTGCCAGCCAGCCGGGACAGCCCAATTCACCCCTCCACTTT; CDR3: CASQPGQPNSPLHF
D: .; V: TRBV6-1; size: .; J: TRBJ2-1; DNA: TGTGCCAGCAGTGAACTGCAGGTCCGCTACAATGAGCAGTTCTTC; CDR3: CASSELQVRYNEQFF
D: .; V: TRBV5-5; size: .; J: TRBJ2-7; DNA: TGTGCCAGCAGCTTGTGGTTTTACAGGGACTACGAGCAGTACTTC; CDR3: CASSLWFYRDYEQYF
D: .; V: TRBV5-1; size: .; J: TRBJ1-1; DNA: TGCGCCAGCAGCTCCACAGAGAACACTGAAGCTTTCTTT; CDR3: CASSSTENTEAFF
D: .; V: TRBV10-1; size: .; J: TRBJ1-5; DNA: TGCGCCAGCACCTCAGGGTTTAGCAATCAGCCCCAGCATTTT; CDR3: CASTSGFSNQPQHF
D: TRBD1; V: TRBV20-1; size: .; J: TRBJ2-3; DNA: TGCAGTGCTAGTGGTTTGGGCAGGGGGCGAGCAGATACGCAGTATTTT; CDR3: CSASGLGRGRADTQYF
D: .; V: TRBV6-5; size: .; J: TRBJ2-2; DNA: TGTGCCAGCAGTTACTCGCGGACTGGGCTAAGGGCGGAGCTGTTTTTT; CDR3: CASSYSRTGLRAELFF
D: .; V: TRBV4-1; size: .; J: TRBJ1-1; DNA: TGCGCCAGCAGCCAATTCGGGAGTATGAACACTGAAGCTTTCTTT; CDR3: CASSQFGSMNTEAFF
D: .; V: TRBV10-2; size: .; J: TRBJ1-5; DNA: TGCGCCAGTAAATCGGGACATAGCAATCAGCCCCAGCATTTT; CDR3: CASKSGHSNQPQHF
D: .; V: TRBV7-2; size: .; J: TRBJ2-2; DNA: TGTGCCAGCAGCTTAACGGGAGCGAACACCGGGGAGCTGTTTTTT; CDR3: CASSLTGANTGELFF
D: TRBD1; V: TRBV6-1; size: .; J: TRBJ1-5; DNA: TGTGCCAGCAGTGAGGCTGAAGGGGGCCTCGCATCCCAGCATTTT; CDR3: CASSEAEGGLASQHF
D: .; V: TRBV19; size: .; J: TRBJ2-6; DNA: TGTGCCAGTAGTACGGTCTCTGGGGCCAACGTCCTGACTTTC; CDR3: CASSTVSGANVLTF
D: .; V: TRBV2; size: .; J: TRBJ2-2; DNA: TGTGCCACCGCGTTAGGACTCAAACATATGGAGCTGTTTTTT; CDR3: CATALGLKHMELFF
D: TRBD2; V: TRBV5-1; size: .; J: TRBJ2-1; DNA: TGCGCCAGCAGCTCCATAGCGGGGGTGACCTACAATGAGCAGTTCTTC; CDR3: CASSSIAGVTYNEQFF
D: .; V: TRBV19; size: .; J: TRBJ1-2; DNA: TGTGCCAGTAGCGCCGGCCCAGGGCCTTACTATGGCTACACCTTC; CDR3: CASSAGPGPYYGYTF
D: .; V: TRBV6-5; size: .; J: TRBJ1-3; DNA: TGTGCCAGCAGTTACTCGAAGTTCTCGGGTGGAAACACCATATATTTT; CDR3: CASSYSKFSGGNTIYF
D: TRBD2; V: TRBV9; size: .; J: TRBJ2-1; DNA: TGTGCCAGCAGCGCGTCTATGACTAGCGGGAACAATGAGCAGTTCTTC; CDR3: CASSASMTSGNNEQFF
D: .; V: TRBV29-1; size: .; J: TRBJ2-2; DNA: TGCAGCGTCTCAATGCCTACCCGAGGGACACGGAACACCGGGGAGCTGTTTTTT; CDR3: CSVSMPTRGTRNTGELFF
D: TRBD2; V: TRBV3-1/TRBV3-2; size: .; J: TRBJ2-1; DNA: TGTGCCAGCAGCCAAGTGCGGGGGGGTAACAATGAGCAGTTCTTC; CDR3: CASSQVRGGNNEQFF
D: .; V: TRBV6-1; size: .; J: TRBJ1-3; DNA: TGTGCCAGCAGTGACGGGGGACCGTACACCATATATTTT; CDR3: CASSDGGPYTIYF